These 24 T cell receptor beta chains share one sample of origin, sequenced in a study of cytomegalovirus exposure and HLA in healthy donors. 60 Vbeta and 13 Jbeta primers were used in PCR. Sequencing used immunoSEQ multiplex PCR; TCRdb keeps in-frame clones, though not all of them. Among hundreds of thousands of clones listed, 77% were seen once. The sequencing input was PBMCs. The receptors come from a woman in her sixties or seventies in good health and CMV-seropositive.

As DNA, the CDR3 is TGTGCCAGCAGCTTACAGGGATTGGGGAACACTGAAGCTTTCTTT. It translates to CASSLQGLGNTEAFF. V usage is TRBV5-4 and J usage is TRBJ1-1, with D maybe TRBD1 (6 bases). V was shortened by 2 bases and J by 1 base, with 12 bases between the two germline ends. There are 15 residues in the CDR3. Germline CDR1 SGHNT, CDR2 YYREEE (reference sequence).

The table lists this clone with a count of one. V and J are TRBV5-1 and TRBJ1-2; 11 positions match TRBD1. Trimming removed 4 bases from V and 6 bases from J; junction bases left unmatched: 5. The CDR3 has 14 amino acids. Per the germline V gene, CDR1 is SGHRS and CDR2 is YFSETQ. CDR3 residues: CASSPWGQGDGYTF. Written as DNA, the CDR3 is TGCGCCAGCAGCCCCTGGGGACAGGGGGATGGCTACACCTTC.

The chain joins TRBV23-1 to TRBJ2-7, with TRBD1 as a possible D gene (6 bases). TRBV23-1 is given ORF status, its function remaining uncertain. Trimming removed 8 bases at V and 0 bases at J, with 23 bases between. The CDR3 extends over 17 amino acids. The CDR3 DNA sequence: TGCGCCAGCGCAGGTTATCAGGGACAAACTTCCTCCTACGAGCAGTACTTC. It translates to CASAGYQGQTSSYEQYF.

The chain couples TRBV4-3 to TRBJ1-4, with D possibly TRBD1 on 5 matching bases. The CDR3 spans 18 residues. Germline CDR1 and CDR2: LGHNA and YSLEER. V dropped 0 bases and J dropped 4 bases, with 18 bases sitting between them. CDR3 sequence: CASSQDWGVGVGNEKLFF. The DNA for the CDR3 is TGCGCCAGCAGCCAAGATTGGGGGGTAGGGGTCGGTAATGAAAAACTGTTTTTT.

The rearrangement uses TRBV10-3 and TRBJ2-1, with 7 bases identical to TRBD2. The CDR3 runs 17 residues. Per germline, CDR1 ENHRY and CDR2 SYGVKD. V lost 10 bases, J lost 0 bases, and 15 bases stayed unmatched. CDR3 region: CATGTLLGGNSYNEQFF. The CDR3 nucleotides are TGTGCCACCGGGACCCTCTTGGGGGGGAACTCCTACAATGAGCAGTTCTTC.

This chain uses TRBV6-5 with TRBJ2-4; 7 bases agree with TRBD1. The CDR3 extends over 14 amino acids. Germline CDR1 is MNHEY and CDR2 is SVGAGI. The J segment lost 6 bases and the V segment lost 4 bases, leaving 6 bases of the junction unmatched. CDR3 bases: TGTGCCAGCAGTTCCCCAGGACAGGCAAACATTCAGTACTTC. This gives the protein CASSSPGQANIQYF.

The chain employs TRBV5-1 and TRBJ1-2; TRBD1 matches at 7 bases. Losses at the gene ends were 3 bases for V and 6 bases for J; bases not matched to a gene: 8. CDR1 is SGHRS and CDR2 is YFSETQ in the germline V gene. The CDR3 consists of 14 residues. CDR3 DNA sequence: TGCGCCAGCAGCTCCGGGACAGCGGGCGATGGCTACACCTTC. As protein: CASSSGTAGDGYTF.

The CDR3 DNA reads as TGTGCCAGCTCACCCCTCACCGGGAGCTATGAAGCTTTCTTT. It codes for CASSPLTGSYEAFF. The rearrangement uses TRBV18 and TRBJ1-1; D is undetermined. The CDR3 loop spans 14 amino acids. The V end lost 3 bases, the J end lost 7 bases, and 15 bases lay between the germline ends. In germline, CDR1 is KGHSH, CDR2 LQKENI. The complete variable domain, with remaining parts taken from reference TRBV18 and TRBJ1-1, reads NAGVMQNPRHLVRRRGQEARLRCSPMKGHSHVYWYRQLPEEGLKFMVYLQKENIIDESGMPKERFSAEFPKEGPSILRIQQVVRGDSAAYFCASSPLTGSYEAFFGQGTRLTVV.

The rearrangement joins TRBV30 to TRBJ1-3; D may be TRBD1 (5 bases). Germline CDR1 and CDR2: GTSNPN and SVGIG (reference sequence). The CDR3 loop spans 13 amino acids. V was clipped by 7 bases and J by 2 bases, with 12 bases between them. CDR3 DNA: TGTGCCTCCGCAATACAGGCTGGAAACACCATATATTTT. Translation gives CASAIQAGNTIYF.

The chain links TRBV5-1 to TRBJ2-3; TRBD2 matches 16 bases. Germline trimming cut 4 bases from V and 6 bases from J; bases unmatched to any gene: 8. Germline V gene data show CDR1 as SGHRS and CDR2 as YFSETQ. The length of the CDR3 is 17 residues. In DNA, the CDR3 is TGCGCCAGCAGCATGGGACTAGCGGGGGGGTCCGGGGATACGCAGTATTTT. It encodes CASSMGLAGGSGDTQYF.

V usage is TRBV29-1 and J usage is TRBJ1-5; possible D gene TRBD1, 5 bases. The CDR3 consists of 13 residues. With 6 bases removed from V and 5 bases from J, the gap between germline ends came to 14 bases. Germline CDR1 reads SQVTM; CDR2 reads ANQGSEA. CDR3 bases: TGCAGCGTGGGGGAGGCGGGGGATCAGCCCCAGCATTTT. As protein: CSVGEAGDQPQHF.

The rearrangement joins TRBV4-1 to TRBJ2-5; D is undetermined. CDR1 and CDR2 from the germline V gene are MGHRA and YSYEKL. The CDR3 is 15 amino acids. Trimming shortened V by 0 bases and J by 2 bases, and 10 bases separated the two germline ends. The CDR3 DNA reads as TGCGCCAGCAGCCAAGATTGGAGCAGACAAGAGACCCAGTACTTC. It specifies CASSQDWSRQETQYF.

This clone was seen more than once but under ten times. The V and J genes are TRBV30 and TRBJ1-2; TRBD1 agrees at 10 bases. Germline V gives CDR1 GTSNPN, CDR2 SVGIG (reference sequence). V dropped 0 bases and J dropped 5; count of bases not matched to a gene: 15. The CDR3 covers 18 residues. The CDR3 nucleotides read TGTGCCTGGAGTGTATTGGGGGTCCGGACAGGGGGAGGGTATGGCTACACCTTC. This sequence encodes CAWSVLGVRTGGGYGYTF.

This rearrangement joins TRBV27 to TRBJ2-3; 10 bases are shared with TRBD2. CDR3 length: 14 residues. Germline loops: CDR1 MNHEY, CDR2 SMNVEV (reference sequence). V was clipped by 5 bases and J by 6 bases; unmatched bases: 5. Here the CDR3 DNA reads TGTGCCAGCAGTCCCCTAGCGGGAGTTGATACGCAGTATTTT. This translates into CASSPLAGVDTQYF.

The chain recombines TRBV30 with TRBJ2-3; 9 positions agree with TRBD2. The CDR3 extends over 17 amino acids. V gave up 3 bases and J gave up 2 bases; unmatched junction bases: 12. Germline V gives CDR1 GTSNPN, CDR2 SVGIG (reference sequence). The DNA for the CDR3 is TGTGCCTGGAGGCGCGAACCGACTAGCGGACTCACAGATACGCAGTATTTT. This translates into CAWRREPTSGLTDTQYF.

The CDR3 loop is CASSLMVDTYNEQFF. The CDR3 DNA reads as TGTGCCAGCAGCTTAATGGTTGACACATACAATGAGCAGTTCTTC. The rearrangement uses TRBV7-3 and TRBJ2-1; D not certain. Germline V CDR1 and CDR2: SGHTA, FQGTGA. The CDR3 runs 15 residues. V dropped 1 base and J dropped 4 bases, with 11 bases sitting between them.

The rearrangement joins TRBV29-1 to TRBJ2-7; 10 bases agree with TRBD1. CDR1 and CDR2 from the germline V gene are SQVTM and ANQGSEA. The CDR3 has 13 amino acids. The trim removed 6 bases at V and 2 bases at J, leaving 4 bases unmatched. The CDR3: CSVGGTGAYEQYF. DNA of the CDR3: TGCAGCGTGGGAGGGACAGGGGCCTACGAGCAGTACTTC.

The chain couples TRBV18 to TRBJ2-5, with TRBD2 matching 7 bases. Trimming at V came to 0 bases and at J to 1 base, leaving 2 bases not matched to a gene. Germline CDR1 reads KGHSH; CDR2 reads LQKENI. CDR3 length: 15 amino acids. The CDR3, as DNA: TGTGCCAGCTCACCACCGGCTAGCGGCCAAGAGACCCAGTACTTC. Protein product: CASSPPASGQETQYF.

The chain employs TRBV28 and TRBJ2-5; TRBD1 agrees at 9 bases. Matching the DNA end better, TRBJ2-7 makes the J call doubtful. Germline CDR1 is MDHEN and CDR2 is SYDVKM. This CDR3 spans 14 amino acids. The CDR3 sequence is CASSRRDRAYEQYF. The CDR3 DNA sequence: TGTGCCAGCAGCCGACGGGACAGGGCCTACGAGCAGTACTTC.

The V call is TRBV6-5, the J call TRBJ1-2, with a tentative D call TRBD1 (5 bases). V shed 2 bases and J shed 4 bases, with 11 bases lying between them. The germline V gene has CDR1 MNHEY and CDR2 SVGAGI. CDR3 length: 14 amino acids. CDR3 coding DNA: TGTGCCAGCAGTTACGACGGGACTGGCTATGGCTACACCTTC. This encodes CASSYDGTGYGYTF.

This chain links TRBV15 with TRBJ1-5; D remains unclear. Per the germline V gene, CDR1 is LNHNV and CDR2 is YYDKDF (reference sequence). The V gene lost 1 base and the J gene lost 4 bases, with 2 bases spanning the gap. The CDR3 is 12 residues long. CDR3 DNA: TGTGCCACCAGCAGAGCAAATCAGCCCCAGCATTTT. Amino acid sequence: CATSRANQPQHF.

This clone was picked up one time. Here the CDR3 reads CASSLVGLRGANEQFF. The CDR3 DNA reads TGTGCCAGCAGCTTAGTTGGACTCAGGGGGGCCAATGAGCAGTTCTTC. The J gene is TRBJ2-1, the V gene TRBV7-9; weak D call: TRBD1 (7 bases). Germline V lookup: CDR1 SEHNR, CDR2 FQNEAQ (reference sequence). This CDR3 has 16 amino acids. Trimming pared 1 base from V and 6 bases from J, leaving 16 bases between.

A few counts support this clone. This chain uses TRBV19 with TRBJ1-4; 8 positions match TRBD1. Germline-derived CDR1 and CDR2 are LNHDA and SQIVND (reference sequence). The CDR3 totals 13 residues. V gave up 5 bases and J gave up 8 bases; unmatched junction bases: 4. The CDR3 loop is CASSSDRGEKLFF. The CDR3, as DNA: TGTGCCAGTAGTTCAGACAGGGGAGAAAAACTGTTTTTT.

The chain has TRBV5-1 and TRBJ2-5; TRBD1 matches at 7 bases. The germline V gene has CDR1 SGHRS and CDR2 YFSETQ. The CDR3 totals 15 residues. V shed 3 bases and J 5 bases; nucleotides not matched to a gene: 10. CDR3 in amino acids: CASSSGQAIGETQYF. The CDR3 region has the DNA TGCGCCAGCAGCTCCGGACAGGCCATAGGGGAGACCCAGTACTTC.